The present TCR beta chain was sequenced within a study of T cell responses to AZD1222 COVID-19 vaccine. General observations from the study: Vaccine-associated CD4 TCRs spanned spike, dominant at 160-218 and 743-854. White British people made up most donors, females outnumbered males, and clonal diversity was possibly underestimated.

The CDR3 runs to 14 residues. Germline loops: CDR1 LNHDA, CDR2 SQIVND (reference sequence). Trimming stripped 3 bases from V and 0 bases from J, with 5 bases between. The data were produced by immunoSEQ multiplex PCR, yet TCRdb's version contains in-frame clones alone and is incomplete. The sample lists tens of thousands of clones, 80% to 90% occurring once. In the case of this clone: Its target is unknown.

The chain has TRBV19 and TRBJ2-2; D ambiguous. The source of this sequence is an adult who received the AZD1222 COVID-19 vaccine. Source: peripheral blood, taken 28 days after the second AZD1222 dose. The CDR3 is CASSIGANTGELFF. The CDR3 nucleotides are TGTGCCAGTAGTATTGGGGCGAACACCGGGGAGCTGTTTTTT.